The rows below give T cell receptor beta chains drawn from one sample of a study of OX40 agonist ivuxolimab in advanced cancers. TCRdb's copy holds only in-frame clones and misses some; the assay was immunoSEQ multiplex PCR. The profile shows 65,000 to 95,000 clones, approximately 92% of them singletons. Here the sequenced sample was CD4+ or CD8+ T cells sorted from blood, taken in a trial of the OX40 agonist ivuxolimab. The receptors originated from an adult with an advanced solid tumor such as melanoma, head and neck, liver or kidney cancer. Both conserved end residues are part of each CDR3. The D gene is left open where the match is weak. Some rows have no size entry. The others give once, few or many, or a class for an expanded clone.

TRBV4-1	once	TRBD1	16	TRBJ2-4	CASSQGQGIAKNIQYF	TGCGCCAGCAGCCAGGGACAGGGGATAGCCAAAAACATTCAGTACTTC
TRBV7-7	-	-	13	TRBJ2-3	CASSSGGSDTQYF	TGTGCTAGCAGCTCCGGAGGGTCAGATACGCAGTATTTT
TRBV7-9	-	TRBD2	14	TRBJ2-7	CASSLGTSGNEQYF	TGTGCCAGCAGCTTAGGGACTAGCGGGAACGAGCAGTACTTC
TRBV7-2	-	TRBD2	16	TRBJ2-5	CASSLASGGRAETQYF	TGTGCCAGCAGCCTGGCTAGCGGGGGGAGGGCAGAGACCCAGTACTTC
TRBV7-2	-	TRBD1	13	TRBJ2-5	CASRRTGSETQYF	TGTGCCAGCAGGCGGACAGGGAGCGAGACCCAGTACTTC
TRBV7-9	-	TRBD2	15	TRBJ2-1	CASSLVGTSANEQFF	TGTGCCAGCAGCTTAGTGGGGACTAGCGCCAATGAGCAGTTCTTC
TRBV6-5	once	TRBD2	16	TRBJ2-2	CASSYQSGRASGELFF	TGTGCCAGCAGTTACCAAAGCGGGAGGGCCTCCGGGGAGCTGTTTTTT
TRBV28	-	TRBD1	15	TRBJ1-2	CASRTGDRAYYGYTF	TGTGCCAGCAGGACAGGGGATCGGGCTTACTATGGCTACACCTTC
TRBV28	-	-	12	TRBJ2-7	CASSDYTYEQYF	TGTGCCAGCAGTGATTATACCTACGAGCAGTACTTC
TRBV29-1	-	TRBD2	14	TRBJ2-1	CSVTGLAGVNEQFF	TGCAGCGTGACCGGACTAGCGGGAGTGAATGAGCAGTTCTTC
TRBV5-1	-	TRBD1	15	TRBJ2-5	CASSLTGQGWETQYF	TGCGCCAGCAGCTTGACCGGACAGGGATGGGAGACCCAGTACTTC
TRBV7-6	-	-	15	TRBJ1-5	CASSLLGGGGQPQHF	TGTGCCAGCAGCTTACTAGGGGGAGGGGGTCAGCCCCAGCATTTT
TRBV15	-	TRBD2	18	TRBJ2-1	CATSRAEGPSGRANEQFF	TGTGCCACCAGCAGAGCGGAGGGACCTAGCGGGAGGGCCAATGAGCAGTTCTTC
TRBV5-1	-	-	14	TRBJ1-4	CASSLMGANEKLFF	TGCGCCAGCAGCTTGATGGGAGCTAATGAAAAACTGTTTTTT
TRBV10-1	-	-	14	TRBJ1-2	CASSPPGFNYGYTF	TGCGCCAGCAGTCCACCGGGATTTAACTATGGCTACACCTTC
TRBV5-7	-	-	17	TRBJ1-5	CASSLMYRRLCDQPQHF	TGTGCCAGCAGCTTGATGTACAGGCGATTGTGTGATCAGCCCCAGCATTTT
TRBV6-5	-	TRBD2	14	TRBJ2-5	CASSSRLAGETQYF	TGTGCCAGCAGTTCTAGACTAGCGGGAGAGACCCAGTACTTC
TRBV5-1	-	-	14	TRBJ1-1	CASSPPSLNTEAFF	TGCGCCAGCAGCCCCCCGTCGTTGAACACTGAAGCTTTCTTT
TRBV30	-	TRBD2	15	TRBJ2-3	CAWGRLAGVADTQYF	TGTGCCTGGGGGAGGCTAGCGGGAGTAGCAGATACGCAGTATTTT
TRBV4-1	once	-	14	TRBJ2-5	CASSLPGDQETQYF	TGCGCCAGCAGTTTACCAGGGGACCAAGAGACCCAGTACTTC
TRBV30	-	-	15	TRBJ2-1	CAWSPRGRYYNEQFF	TGTGCCTGGAGTCCCCGGGGCAGGTATTACAATGAGCAGTTCTTC
TRBV7-3	-	-	13	TRBJ2-1	CASSLTGTSAQFF	TGTGCCAGCAGCTTAACGGGTACTTCGGCCCAGTTCTTC
TRBV4-2	-	-	12	TRBJ2-3	CASSQDLRTQYF	TGTGCCAGCAGCCAAGATTTACGTACGCAGTATTTT
TRBV23-1	-	-	15	TRBJ2-5	CASPPRQAYQETQYF	TGCGCCAGCCCGCCCCGACAGGCCTACCAAGAGACCCAGTACTTC
TRBV7-9	-	TRBD2	16	TRBJ2-5	CASSLSGRTNQETQYF	TGTGCCAGCAGCCTGAGCGGGAGGACGAATCAAGAGACCCAGTACTTC
TRBV2	-	-	13	TRBJ2-1	CASSENAFQEQFF	TGTGCCAGCAGTGAAAATGCCTTCCAGGAGCAGTTCTTC
TRBV9	-	TRBD1	14	TRBJ2-3	CASSVRQGTDTQYF	TGTGCCAGCAGCGTAAGACAGGGGACAGATACGCAGTATTTT
TRBV6-5	once	-	14	TRBJ2-7	CASSRQSTHYEQYF	TGTGCCAGCAGTCGACAGTCCACGCATTACGAGCAGTACTTC
TRBV7-3	-	TRBD2	17	TRBJ2-3	CASSSTSGRSRTDTQYF	TGTGCCAGCAGTTCGACTAGCGGGAGGTCACGCACAGATACGCAGTATTTT
TRBV29-1	-	-	12	TRBJ2-1	CSASLGIYEQFF	TGCAGCGCTTCCCTAGGGATATATGAGCAGTTCTTC
TRBV18	-	-	14	TRBJ1-4	CASSPSQTNEKLFF	TGTGCCAGCTCACCAAGTCAGACTAATGAAAAACTGTTTTTT
TRBV6-5	few	-	13	TRBJ2-1	CASRRGPNNEQFF	TGTGCCAGCAGGAGGGGACCGAACAATGAGCAGTTCTTC
TRBV18	-	-	15	TRBJ1-4	CASSPGLATNEKLFF	TGTGCCAGCTCACCCGGACTTGCAACTAATGAAAAACTGTTTTTT
TRBV7-9	-	-	14	TRBJ2-1	CASSLGQDYNEQFF	TGTGCCAGCAGCTTAGGACAGGACTACAATGAGCAGTTCTTC
TRBV28	few	TRBD1	15	TRBJ1-2	CASSSHQGRGHGYTF	TGTGCCAGCAGTTCCCACCAGGGCAGGGGGCATGGCTACACCTTC
TRBV5-1	-	-	14	TRBJ2-3	CASLPGTVSDTQYF	TGCGCCAGCCTTCCCGGGACTGTGAGCGATACGCAGTATTTT
TRBV7-3	-	TRBD2	15	TRBJ2-1	CASSILAGRYNEQFF	TGTGCCAGCAGCATCCTAGCGGGGCGGTACAATGAGCAGTTCTTC
TRBV6-5	-	-	14	TRBJ1-2	CASSYREDSYGYTF	TGTGCCAGCAGTTACAGGGAAGACAGCTATGGCTACACCTTC
TRBV5-1	-	TRBD2	14	TRBJ2-1	CASGLAGFYNEQFF	TGCGCCAGCGGACTAGCGGGATTTTACAATGAGCAGTTCTTC
TRBV6-5	-	-	12	TRBJ2-4	CASTGTSNIQYF	TGTGCCAGCACCGGGACTTCGAACATTCAGTACTTC
TRBV5-1	-	-	14	TRBJ1-4	CASSDRGSNEKLFF	TGCGCCAGCAGCGATCGGGGTAGTAATGAAAAACTGTTTTTT
TRBV27	-	-	14	TRBJ1-2	CASSSYDGIEGYTF	TGTGCCAGCAGTTCCTACGACGGTATAGAAGGCTACACCTTC
TRBV10-3	-	-	13	TRBJ1-1	CAISESGGTEAFF	TGTGCCATCAGTGAGTCCGGGGGGACTGAAGCTTTCTTT
TRBV9	-	-	15	TRBJ2-5	CASSVDRGWGETQYF	TGTGCCAGCAGCGTAGATCGGGGATGGGGAGAGACCCAGTACTTC
TRBV5-4	-	-	13	TRBJ2-3	CASSAGWKDTQYF	TGTGCCAGCAGCGCCGGCTGGAAAGATACGCAGTATTTT
TRBV7-3	-	-	13	TRBJ2-7	CASSLSHWGEQYF	TGTGCCAGCAGCCTAAGTCATTGGGGCGAGCAGTACTTC
TRBV19	-	-	13	TRBJ2-5	CASSMRYQETQYF	TGTGCCAGTAGTATGCGTTACCAAGAGACCCAGTACTTC
TRBV5-6	-	TRBD1	18	TRBJ1-3	CASSRAGLQGWSGNTIYF	TGTGCCAGCAGCAGGGCGGGCCTACAGGGGTGGTCCGGAAACACCATATATTTT
TRBV5-8	-	TRBD1	14	TRBJ2-1	CASSHRDRGVEQFF	TGTGCCAGCAGCCACCGGGACAGGGGGGTTGAGCAGTTCTTC
TRBV7-2	-	TRBD1	14	TRBJ1-4	CASSQDRGYEKLFF	TGTGCCAGCAGCCAGGACAGGGGTTATGAAAAACTGTTTTTT
TRBV5-4	-	-	14	TRBJ2-2	CASSPREGTGELFF	TGTGCCAGCAGCCCCCGTGAGGGGACCGGGGAGCTGTTTTTT
TRBV6-1	-	TRBD1	14	TRBJ1-5	CASSNGTAIQPQHF	TGTGCCAGCAGCAACGGGACAGCAATTCAGCCCCAGCATTTT
TRBV5-4	-	TRBD2	15	TRBJ2-1	CASSRRENSYNEQFF	TGTGCCAGCAGCCGGCGGGAGAACTCCTACAATGAGCAGTTCTTC
TRBV19	-	-	16	TRBJ1-5	CASRKTAANSNQPQHF	TGTGCCAGTAGAAAGACAGCAGCTAATAGCAATCAGCCCCAGCATTTT
TRBV2	once	-	11	TRBJ1-1	CASSDLRGAFF	TGTGCCAGCAGTGATCTTAGGGGGGCTTTCTTT
TRBV7-6	-	TRBD2	16	TRBJ2-1	CASGKWAGGSYNEQFF	TGTGCCAGCGGCAAATGGGCGGGAGGTTCCTACAATGAGCAGTTCTTC
TRBV7-2	-	-	15	TRBJ1-6	CASSPGPRSNSPLHF	TGTGCCAGCAGCCCCGGACCTAGGAGTAATTCACCCCTCCACTTT